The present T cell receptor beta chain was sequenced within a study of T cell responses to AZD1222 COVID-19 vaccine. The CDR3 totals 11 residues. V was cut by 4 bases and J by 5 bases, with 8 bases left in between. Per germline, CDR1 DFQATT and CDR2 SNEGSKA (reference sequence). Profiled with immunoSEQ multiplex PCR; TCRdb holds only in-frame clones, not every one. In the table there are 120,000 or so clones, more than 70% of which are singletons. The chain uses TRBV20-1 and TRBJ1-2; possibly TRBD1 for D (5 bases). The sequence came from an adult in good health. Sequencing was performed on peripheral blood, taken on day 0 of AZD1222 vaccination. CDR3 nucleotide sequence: TGCAGTGCTACGGACATGTATGGCTACACCTTC. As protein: CSATDMYGYTF.